One and the same sample provided the 32 T cell receptor beta chains below, sequenced in a study of CD8 T cells in ankylosing spondylitis. Whole-study results and caveats: Characteristic of ankylosing spondylitis blood, it appeared, was a TCR beta motif comprising roughly 8 highly homologous variants.

In TCRdb, the 5' RACE reads were re-called with MiXCR into one record per CDR3 protein. This sample has around 140,000 distinct CDR3 sequences, with about 15% found just once. The antigens these receptors bind are not known. Material for sequencing was blood, either unsorted or a sorted T cell fraction (not recorded which). These receptors were taken from a male donor with ankylosing spondylitis.

This clonotype was detected a few times. The chain recombines TRBV7-2 with TRBJ1-1; D is undetermined. This CDR3 comprises 14 residues. V dropped 4 bases and J dropped 1 base, with 10 bases sitting between them. CDR1 and CDR2 from the germline V gene are SGHTA and FQGNSA. The CDR3: CASSSFVGNTEAFF. In DNA form, the CDR3 reads TGTGCCAGCAGCTCATTTGTGGGGAACACTGAAGCTTTCTTT.

This clonotype was observed a handful of times. The chain links TRBV11-2 to TRBJ2-7; 8 nucleotides match TRBD2. J gave up 3 bases and V 3 bases, and 1 base lay outside the gene matches. Germline V CDR1 and CDR2: SGHAT, FQNNGV. This CDR3 has 13 residues. CDR3 in amino acids: CASSLGLGYEQYF. CDR3 coding DNA: TGTGCCAGCAGCTTGGGACTAGGCTACGAGCAGTACTTC.

The chain employs TRBV2 and TRBJ2-1; TRBD2 matches at 7 bases. CDR3 size: 15 residues. CDR1 is SNHLY and CDR2 is FYNNEI in the germline V gene. V gave up 6 bases and J gave up 3 bases; unmatched junction bases: 8. This CDR3 reads CASREEQRDYNEQFF. The CDR3, as DNA: TGTGCCAGCAGAGAGGAGCAGCGGGACTACAATGAGCAGTTCTTC. Full variable domain (missing parts from reference TRBV2 and TRBJ2-1): EPEVTQTPSHQVTQMGQEVILRCVPISNHLYFYWYRQILGQKVEFLVSFYNNEISEKSEIFDDQFSVERPDGSNFTLKIRSTKLEDSAMYFCASREEQRDYNEQFFGPGTRLTVL.

This clonotype was detected a few times. V is TRBV4-3 and J is TRBJ2-7; possibly TRBD2 for D (5 bases). V shed 1 base and J shed 2 bases, with 12 bases lying between them. Looked up from germline, CDR1 is LGHNA and CDR2 is YSLEER. The CDR3 runs to 15 residues. CDR3 DNA: TGCGCCAGCAGCCAAGTTGCTACGGGAACCTACGAGCAGTACTTC. Protein: CASSQVATGTYEQYF.

This chain connects TRBV9 to TRBJ2-7, with 9 bases fitting TRBD2. Germline CDR1 reads SGDLS; CDR2 reads YYNGEE. This CDR3 comprises 15 residues. Losses at the gene ends were 2 bases for V and 1 base for J; bases not matched to a gene: 4. The DNA of the CDR3 is TGTGCCAGCAGCGTCAATAGCGGGAGTTCCTACGAGCAGTACTTC. Translating it yields CASSVNSGSSYEQYF. Full variable domain (outside the CDR3, taken from reference TRBV9 and TRBJ2-7): DSGVTQTPKHLITATGQRVTLRCSPRSGDLSVYWYQQSLDQGLQFLIQYYNGEERAKGNILERFSAQQFPDLHSELNLSSLELGDSALYFCASSVNSGSSYEQYFGPGTRLTVT.

The chain is built from TRBV28 and TRBJ2-1, with TRBD2 as a possible D gene (5 bases). The germline CDR1 and CDR2 sequences are MDHEN and SYDVKM. The CDR3 length is 17 residues. The V end lost 2 bases, the J end lost 9 bases, and 23 bases lay between the germline ends. CDR3 sequence (DNA): TGTGCCAGCAGTTTAACCTCGACGGGGAGTATCTCCAGTGAGCAGTTCTTC. Protein: CASSLTSTGSISSEQFF.

V usage is TRBV3-1 and J usage is TRBJ2-3; 7 bases fit TRBD2. The germline V gene has CDR1 LGHDT and CDR2 YNNKEL (reference sequence). This CDR3 is built from 15 residues. V was pared by 2 bases and J by 5 bases, with 7 bases of the junction left unmatched. As DNA, the CDR3 is TGTGCCAGCAGCCAACCCGCGGGAGTCGGAGATACGCAGTATTTT. This translates into CASSQPAGVGDTQYF.

This clonotype was seen only once. This chain uses TRBV15 with TRBJ2-3; D possibly corresponds to TRBD2 (6 bases). This CDR3 comprises 15 residues. The V gene's germline CDR1 is LNHNV and CDR2 YYDKDF (reference sequence). V shed 1 base and J shed 8 bases, with 16 bases lying between them. The CDR3 protein is CATSRASGWAGTQYF. The CDR3 DNA sequence: TGTGCCACCAGCAGAGCCAGCGGGTGGGCGGGTACGCAGTATTTT.

This clonotype has a handful of counts. This sequence joins TRBV2 and TRBJ2-4; TRBD2 is a possible D gene (6 bases). Germline V gene data show CDR1 as SNHLY and CDR2 as FYNNEI. CDR3 length equals 14 residues. Trimming removed 7 bases at V and 8 bases at J, with 18 bases between. The CDR3 region has the DNA TGTGCCAGCATCGGACCTTCGGGGGAAGACATTCAGTACTTC. This codes for CASIGPSGEDIQYF.

This clonotype has a handful of counts. The J gene is TRBJ2-7, the V gene TRBV29-1; 8 bases fit TRBD2. The CDR3 spans 14 residues. Germline V lookup: CDR1 SQVTM, CDR2 ANQGSEA. V gave up 3 bases and J gave up 3 bases; unmatched junction bases: 7. As DNA, the CDR3 is TGCAGCGTTGAGGTGGCGCTAGCGGGCTACGAGCAGTACTTC. Amino acids: CSVEVALAGYEQYF.

The rearrangement links TRBV25-1 to TRBJ1-6; a possible D gene is TRBD1 (5 bases). From germline, CDR1 is MGHDK and CDR2 SYGVNS. Trimming cost V 2 bases and J 8 bases, with 13 bases left between them. CDR3 length: 15 amino acids. Written as DNA, the CDR3 is TGTGCCAGCAGTGAACTTAGGCCGGGGGATTCACCCCTCCACTTT. Its translation is CASSELRPGDSPLHF.

This clonotype has only a few counts. J is TRBJ2-7 and V is TRBV10-3; TRBD1 matches at 7 bases. The CDR3 has 13 residues. CDR1 is ENHRY and CDR2 is SYGVKD in the germline V gene. Trimming at V came to 11 bases and at J to 1 base, leaving 8 bases not matched to a gene. CDR3 bases: TGTGCCGCTATCGGGACAGATTCCTACGAGCAGTACTTC. This sequence encodes CAAIGTDSYEQYF.

The chain links TRBV7-9 to TRBJ2-7; 8 bases are shared with TRBD1. The CDR3 contains 17 residues. V lost 3 bases to trimming and J lost 0 bases; unmatched junction nucleotides: 10. The germline V gene encodes CDR1 SEHNR and CDR2 FQNEAQ (reference sequence). The CDR3 coding sequence is TGTGCCAGCAGCTTCCCTCAGGGGGCGTCCAGCTCCTACGAGCAGTACTTC. It yields the protein CASSFPQGASSSYEQYF.

This chain joins TRBV15 and TRBJ2-5; D is ambiguous. Germline V CDR1 and CDR2: LNHNV, YYDKDF (reference sequence). The CDR3 loop spans 11 amino acids. V dropped 6 bases and J dropped 2 bases, with 4 bases sitting between them. The DNA for the CDR3 is TGTGCCACCAGATCTCAAGAGACCCAGTACTTC. Translation gives CATRSQETQYF.

The rearrangement uses TRBV9 and TRBJ1-1; 7 bases are shared with TRBD1. The CDR3 contains 14 residues. V lost 3 bases, J lost 5 bases, and 7 bases stayed unmatched. Per germline, CDR1 SGDLS and CDR2 YYNGEE. The CDR3 coding sequence is TGTGCCAGCAGCGCAGCAGGGGGGAGGACTGAAGCTTTCTTT. Translating it yields CASSAAGGRTEAFF.

This clonotype was observed at least ten times. V and J are TRBV12-3 or TRBV12-4 and TRBJ2-1; D is unresolved. This CDR3 has 12 residues. V lost 4 bases, J lost 3 bases, and 4 bases lay in between. The CDR3 region is CASSYSYNEQFF. In DNA form, the CDR3 reads TGTGCCAGCAGTTACAGCTACAATGAGCAGTTCTTC.

The chain has TRBV27 and TRBJ1-1; 11 bases fit TRBD1. Losses at the gene ends were 5 bases for V and 3 bases for J; bases not matched to a gene: 5. The CDR3 covers 15 residues. Germline CDR1 is MNHEY and CDR2 is SMNVEV (reference sequence). The CDR3 sequence: CASSARDRGYTEAFF. The CDR3, as DNA: TGTGCCAGCAGTGCCAGGGACAGGGGGTACACTGAAGCTTTCTTT.

The chain uses TRBV28 and TRBJ2-7; D is uncertain. Trimming took off 8 bases at V and 0 bases at J, with 14 bases between the two ends. The CDR3 covers 14 residues. Germline CDR1 and CDR2: MDHEN and SYDVKM. The DNA of the CDR3 is TGTGCCAGCGCCCCGCGTGGCCGCTCCTACGAGCAGTACTTC. Protein product: CASAPRGRSYEQYF.

This clonotype was seen more than once but under ten times. The chain combines TRBV9 with TRBJ2-1, with D unresolved. Deletions cut 2 bases from V and 1 base from J, with 13 bases between. The CDR3 spans 16 residues. Per the germline V gene, CDR1 is SGDLS and CDR2 is YYNGEE. The CDR3 nucleotides read TGTGCCAGCAGCGTTTTTGGTTCCTATTCCTACAATGAGCAGTTCTTC. It translates to CASSVFGSYSYNEQFF.

The chain uses TRBV7-9 and TRBJ2-7; TRBD2 matches 7 bases. Trimming removed 5 bases from V and 4 bases from J; junction bases left unmatched: 11. Germline lookup yields CDR1 SEHNR and CDR2 FQNEAQ (reference sequence). This CDR3 has 15 amino acids. CDR3 DNA sequence: TGTGCCAGCAGCCGTGGGATTAGCGGGTATTACGAGCAGTACTTC. Encoded protein: CASSRGISGYYEQYF.

CDR3 region: CASSLESRALEEQYF. The CDR3 nucleotides are TGTGCCAGCAGCTTAGAGTCCAGGGCCCTGGAGGAGCAGTACTTC. This chain joins TRBV7-8 and TRBJ2-7; D is possibly TRBD1 (5 bases). CDR1 is SGHVS and CDR2 is FQNEAQ in the germline V gene. This CDR3 comprises 15 residues. Between the trimmed V and J ends, which lost 1 base and 7 bases, there was a span of 17 bases.

The sample holds many counts of this clonotype. The V and J genes are TRBV4-2 and TRBJ2-4, with D maybe TRBD1 (7 bases). From germline, CDR1 is LGHNA and CDR2 YNFKEQ. The CDR3 sequence is 15 residues long. The V end was cut by 4 bases, the J end by 6 bases, with 16 bases between. The CDR3 bases are TGTGCCAGCAGCCCCTCCAGGGGGGACCTAAACATTCAGTACTTC. This translates into CASSPSRGDLNIQYF.

The chain combines TRBV5-6 with TRBJ2-2; D call uncertain. V lost 0 bases and J lost 1, with 10 bases in between. The germline gives CDR1 SGHDT, CDR2 YYEEEE. The length of the CDR3 is 16 residues. CDR3 DNA sequence: TGTGCCAGCAGCTTGGAGGGTAGCTTGAACACCGGGGAGCTGTTTTTT. Amino acid sequence: CASSLEGSLNTGELFF.

The chain uses TRBV5-1 and TRBJ1-1; 9 nucleotides align to TRBD1. CDR3 length equals 20 residues. The germline gives CDR1 SGHRS, CDR2 YFSETQ. V dropped 1 base and J dropped 4; count of bases not matched to a gene: 20. The chain's CDR3 is CASSLSGPGQGFFVGTEAFF. The DNA of the CDR3 is TGCGCCAGCAGCTTGAGCGGGCCGGGACAGGGCTTCTTTGTGGGCACTGAAGCTTTCTTT. Full variable domain (remainder filled in from reference TRBV5-1 and TRBJ1-1): KAGVTQTPRYLIKTRGQQVTLSCSPISGHRSVSWYQQTPGQGLQFLFEYFSETQRNKGNFPGRFSGRQFSNSRSEMNVSTLELGDSALYLCASSLSGPGQGFFVGTEAFFGQGTRLTVV.

This clonotype was seen more than once but under ten times. The CDR3 is CASSCTITPGCDTDTQYF. The CDR3 DNA reads as TGTGCCAGCAGTTGTACAATAACCCCAGGATGTGATACAGATACGCAGTATTTT. The chain combines TRBV12-3 or TRBV12-4 with TRBJ2-3, with D unclear. There are 18 residues in the CDR3. Trimming cost V 4 bases and J 3 bases, with 23 bases left between them.

The V and J genes are TRBV10-3 and TRBJ2-1; 13 bases fit TRBD2. The CDR3 sequence is 17 residues long. Per the germline V gene, CDR1 is ENHRY and CDR2 is SYGVKD. V shed 6 bases, J shed 2 bases, and the junction held 7 bases outside the gene matches. The CDR3 loop is CAISRTSGSLAYNEQFF. The CDR3, as DNA: TGTGCCATCAGCCGGACTAGCGGGAGTCTCGCCTACAATGAGCAGTTCTTC.

This clonotype appeared a single time. The V call is TRBV2, the J call TRBJ2-1; a possible D gene is TRBD1 (5 bases). Germline assignment: CDR1 SNHLY and CDR2 FYNNEI. CDR3 length: 16 residues. Deletions cut 3 bases from V and 0 bases from J, with 12 bases between. The chain's CDR3 is CASSDHQGFSYNEQFF. CDR3 coding DNA: TGTGCCAGCAGTGATCATCAGGGATTCTCCTACAATGAGCAGTTCTTC.

This clonotype was seen only a few times. The chain is built from TRBV10-3 and TRBJ2-1; unclear D gene. Germline CDR1 is ENHRY and CDR2 is SYGVKD. This CDR3 has 14 amino acids. The germline V and J ends were trimmed by 0 bases and 10 bases, with 13 bases remaining between them. CDR3 coding DNA: TGTGCCATCAGTGAGTCCCTCGATGATTGGGAGCAGTTCTTC. Its protein is CAISESLDDWEQFF.

The V and J genes are TRBV7-8 and TRBJ1-5; 7 nucleotides match TRBD1. Germline V gene sequence: CDR1 SGHVS, CDR2 FQNEAQ. Unmatched junction bases numbered 7, after V lost 5 bases and J lost 0 bases. The length of the CDR3 is 16 residues. CDR3 sequence: CASSRDSSYSNQPQHF. The CDR3 DNA sequence: TGTGCCAGCAGCAGGGACAGCTCCTATAGCAATCAGCCCCAGCATTTT.

The table lists this clonotype with many counts. The chain has TRBV9 and TRBJ2-5; 7 bases are a match to TRBD1. This CDR3 spans 15 amino acids. Germline-derived CDR1 and CDR2 are SGDLS and YYNGEE. Trimming took 0 bases from V and 5 from J; bases not matched to a gene: 7. The CDR3 reads CASSVVGTAKETQYF. In nucleotides, the CDR3 is TGTGCCAGCAGCGTAGTCGGGACAGCGAAGGAGACCCAGTACTTC.

This clonotype has a count of ten or more. The rearrangement links TRBV12-3 or TRBV12-4 to TRBJ2-5; the match to TRBD2 covers 15 bases. The CDR3 contains 16 residues. The V and J ends lost 5 bases and 7 bases, in that order; junction bases with no gene match: 8. CDR3 amino acids: CASSRTSGRDFGTQYF. The DNA for the CDR3 is TGTGCCAGCAGTCGGACTAGCGGGAGGGACTTTGGGACCCAGTACTTC.

In this sample, this clonotype turned up a few times. The chain couples TRBV21-1 to TRBJ2-3; the table calls TRBD2, which could not be checked here. TRBV21-1 is a known pseudogene. This CDR3 comprises 16 residues. CDR3 region: CASSSRLAGYTDTQYF. In DNA, the CDR3 is TGTGCCAGCAGCTCCCGGCTAGCGGGATACACAGATACGCAGTATTTT.